What follows are 23 T cell receptor beta chains derived from one specimen sequenced in a study of control samples from healthy donors and cancer patients. Assay: immunoSEQ multiplex PCR; the TCRdb copy retains only in-frame clones and omits some. This repertoire shows roughly 30,000 clones, nearly 90% found once; its top ten account for around 3.9%. Input material: formalin-fixed, paraffin-embedded tissue. The receptors come from a female donor with melanoma.

The chain couples TRBV10-3 to TRBJ1-1, with 8 bases matching TRBD1. The CDR3 consists of 14 residues. Trimming removed 6 bases from V and 0 bases from J; junction bases left unmatched: 3. CDR1 is ENHRY, CDR2 SYGVKD, per germline. CDR3 nucleotides: TGTGCCATCAGGCCAGGGGGCGTGAACACTGAAGCTTTCTTT. It codes for CAIRPGGVNTEAFF.

In DNA, the CDR3 is TGTGCCAGCAGCTTAATCCCTCGGGGTGGGGGGAGCTCCTACGAGCAGTACTTC. It yields the protein CASSLIPRGGGSSYEQYF. This rearrangement joins TRBV7-9 to TRBJ2-7; perhaps TRBD2 as D (6 bases). This CDR3 has 18 amino acids. Germline V gene lookup returns CDR1 SEHNR and CDR2 FQNEAQ (reference sequence). The V end lost 2 bases, the J end lost 0 bases, and 20 bases lay between the germline ends.

This clone was seen a single time. The chain recombines TRBV7-9 with TRBJ2-7; tentatively, D is TRBD1 or TRBD2 (5 bases each). This CDR3 comprises 13 residues. Per germline, CDR1 SEHNR and CDR2 FQNEAQ (reference sequence). Trimming took off 1 base at V and 5 bases at J, with 9 bases between the two ends. The CDR3 loop reads CASSLEEGHEQYF. In nucleotides, the CDR3 is TGTGCCAGCAGCTTAGAAGAGGGGCACGAGCAGTACTTC.

The chain has TRBV15 and TRBJ2-7; TRBD2 aligns across 10 bases. Germline V gene lookup returns CDR1 LNHNV and CDR2 YYDKDF (reference sequence). The V and J ends lost 4 bases and 6 bases, in that order; junction bases with no gene match: 6. There are 14 residues in the CDR3. CDR3 coding DNA: TGTGCCACCAGCAAAGGGGCTAGCGGGAGCGAGCAGTACTTC. Translated: CATSKGASGSEQYF.

V usage is TRBV30 and J usage is TRBJ1-2, with D possibly TRBD1 on 5 matching bases. The CDR3 contains 16 residues. CDR1 and CDR2 (germline): GTSNPN, SVGIG (reference sequence). With 0 bases removed from V and 4 bases from J, the gap between germline ends came to 18 bases. DNA of the CDR3: TGTGCCTGGAGTGTAGCGGGCGGAGGGACCTTCTATGGCTACACCTTC. This sequence encodes CAWSVAGGGTFYGYTF.

The chain carries TRBV5-4 and TRBJ2-3; D is tentatively TRBD1 or TRBD2 (5 bases each). The CDR3 contains 16 residues. Germline V gene data show CDR1 as SGHNT and CDR2 as YYREEE (reference sequence). Trimming took off 0 bases at V and 4 bases at J, with 15 bases between the two ends. The CDR3 coding sequence is TGTGCCAGCAGCTTGGGGTCCCAGGGAGTAGCAGATACGCAGTATTTT. It is translated as CASSLGSQGVADTQYF.

This rearrangement joins TRBV20-1 to TRBJ1-2, with D uncertain. The V end was cut by 5 bases, the J end by 1 base, with 2 bases between. The CDR3 consists of 10 residues. The germline V gene encodes CDR1 DFQATT and CDR2 SNEGSKA (reference sequence). Here the CDR3 reads CSAYNYGYTF. The CDR3 DNA sequence: TGCAGTGCTTATAACTATGGCTACACCTTC.

CDR3 nucleotide sequence: TGTGCCAGCAGCTTAATGGTGAGCAATCAGCCCCAGCATTTT. Residues: CASSLMVSNQPQHF. The J gene is TRBJ1-5, the V gene TRBV7-8, with D uncertain. Germline CDR1 and CDR2: SGHVS and FQNEAQ. This CDR3 has 14 residues. V was trimmed by 2 bases and J by 1 base, leaving 6 bases between them.

Judged by abundance, this clone is medium-sized. The V and J genes are TRBV12-3 or TRBV12-4 and TRBJ2-6, with D unresolved. This CDR3 comprises 12 residues. Trimming stripped 6 bases from V and 4 bases from J, with 4 bases between. CDR3 in amino acids: CASRRGANVLTF. In DNA, the CDR3 is TGTGCCAGCAGAAGGGGGGCCAACGTCCTGACTTTC.

V usage is TRBV19 and J usage is TRBJ1-1; 8 nucleotides match TRBD1. The CDR3 sequence is 13 residues long. Per the germline V gene, CDR1 is LNHDA and CDR2 is SQIVND (reference sequence). V lost 5 bases and J lost 10; bases outside the gene matches: 9. The CDR3 nucleotides read TGTGCCAGTAGTTTTCCAGGGGGCCAGGCAGCTTTCTTT. Translation: CASSFPGGQAAFF.

V gene TRBV7-2 combines with J gene TRBJ1-1; the match to TRBD1 covers 8 bases. V shed 6 bases and J 0 bases; nucleotides not matched to a gene: 9. Germline V gene data show CDR1 as SGHTA and CDR2 as FQGNSA. This CDR3 spans 16 amino acids. CDR3 loop: CASSPHRGQVNTEAFF. The DNA of the CDR3 is TGTGCCAGCAGTCCCCACCGGGGACAGGTGAACACTGAAGCTTTCTTT.

This clone was counted a few times. This chain joins TRBV6-5 and TRBJ1-1, with D uncertain. Germline V gene data show CDR1 as MNHEY and CDR2 as SVGAGI. Trimming stripped 6 bases from V and 5 bases from J, with 13 bases between. The CDR3 is made up of 13 amino acids. The CDR3 nucleotides read TGTGCCAGCAGATACAGTTACCAGACTGAAGCTTTCTTT. Translating gives CASRYSYQTEAFF.

This clone was recorded only once. The chain uses TRBV6-2 or TRBV6-3 and TRBJ2-5, with D perhaps TRBD1 (6 bases). Looked up from germline, CDR1 is MNHEY and CDR2 is SVGEGT. Trimming left V 0 bases short and J 7 bases short, with 15 bases between. The CDR3 is 15 amino acids. CDR3 DNA: TGTGCCAGCAGTTACTCGAGGGACACCCCACGGACCCAGTACTTC. It codes for CASSYSRDTPRTQYF.

The chain joins TRBV24-1 to TRBJ2-3; 8 nucleotides agree with TRBD1. Germline assignment: CDR1 KGHDR and CDR2 SFDVKD. The CDR3 is 15 residues long. The junction had 4 bases not matched to a gene; V was cut back by 2 bases and J by 4 bases. CDR3 in amino acids: CATSDSGQGADTQYF. The CDR3 DNA reads TGTGCCACCAGTGATTCCGGACAGGGTGCAGATACGCAGTATTTT.

The CDR3 sequence: CASSPELNTIYF. The CDR3 DNA is TGTGCCAGCAGTCCCGAACTCAACACCATATATTTT. The V gene is TRBV12-3 or TRBV12-4, the J gene TRBJ1-3; D call uncertain. With 5 bases removed from V and 7 bases from J, the gap between germline ends came to 9 bases. The CDR3 totals 12 residues.

The chain combines TRBV5-1 with TRBJ1-2, with no clear D. Per germline, CDR1 SGHRS and CDR2 YFSETQ. Trimming took off 0 bases at V and 10 bases at J, with 7 bases between the two ends. The CDR3 contains 11 residues. Written as DNA, the CDR3 is TGCGCCAGCAGCTTGGACCGTGACTACACCTTC. This translates into CASSLDRDYTF.

The rearrangement links TRBV4-2 to TRBJ2-2; 8 bases line up with TRBD2. Trimming at V came to 3 bases and at J to 5 bases, leaving 11 bases not matched to a gene. The CDR3 covers 17 residues. Germline-derived CDR1 and CDR2 are LGHNA and YNFKEQ. CDR3 DNA: TGTGCCAGCAGCCAGAGGGGAGCGGGAGACAGGACCGGGGAGCTGTTTTTT. Protein product: CASSQRGAGDRTGELFF.

The chain uses TRBV6-5 and TRBJ1-5; TRBD1 aligns across 7 bases. The CDR3 has 14 amino acids. V was clipped by 9 bases and J by 2 bases; unmatched bases: 7. The germline gives CDR1 MNHEY, CDR2 SVGAGI. The CDR3 bases are TGTGCCAGTGACAGGGCTCACGGCAATCAGCCCCAGCATTTT. It encodes CASDRAHGNQPQHF.

Concerning this clone: In the same sample, other DNA sequences code for this CDR3. CDR3 in amino acids: CASSRLAGAGAQYF. CDR3 DNA sequence: TGTGCCAGCAGTCGACTAGCGGGGGCGGGTGCCCAGTACTTC. The chain couples TRBV27 to TRBJ2-5; 12 bases agree with TRBD2. Germline V gene data show CDR1 as MNHEY and CDR2 as SMNVEV (reference sequence). Unmatched junction bases numbered 7, after V lost 5 bases and J lost 9 bases. The CDR3 covers 14 residues.

V is TRBV19 and J is TRBJ2-1; D may be TRBD2 (5 bases). The V and J ends lost 7 bases and 9 bases respectively, with 19 bases between them. The CDR3 contains 14 residues. Per germline, CDR1 LNHDA and CDR2 SQIVND (reference sequence). For the CDR3, the DNA is TGTGCCAGTAAAATGGGCGGGCCCTCGAGTGAGCAGTTCTTC. Protein sequence: CASKMGGPSSEQFF. Together with reference TRBV19 and TRBJ2-1, the CDR3 gives the full variable domain: DGGITQSPKYLFRKEGQNVTLSCEQNLNHDAMYWYRQDPGQGLRLIYYSQIVNDFQKGDIAEGYSVSREKKESFPLTVTSAQKNPTAFYLCASKMGGPSSEQFFGPGTRLTVL.

This sequence joins TRBV28 and TRBJ2-1, with D perhaps assigned TRBD1 or TRBD2 (5 bases each). The germline V and J ends were trimmed by 3 bases and 1 base, with 13 bases remaining between them. This CDR3 spans 16 amino acids. Germline V lookup: CDR1 MDHEN, CDR2 SYDVKM. The CDR3 reads CASSFSRGGSYNEQFF. In DNA form, the CDR3 reads TGTGCCAGCAGTTTCTCGAGGGGCGGTTCCTACAATGAGCAGTTCTTC.

The V gene is TRBV5-1, the J gene TRBJ2-3; D is perhaps TRBD1 (5 bases). The CDR3 is made up of 14 amino acids. Germline CDR1 is SGHRS and CDR2 is YFSETQ. The V end lost 4 bases, the J end lost 0 bases, and 9 bases lay between the germline ends. DNA of the CDR3: TGCGCCAGCAGCCAGGGCAGGAGCACAGATACGCAGTATTTT. Protein product: CASSQGRSTDTQYF.

The CDR3 is CASRRQGGYGYTF. In DNA form, the CDR3 reads TGTGCCAGCCGTCGACAGGGGGGCTATGGCTACACCTTC. The chain carries TRBV28 and TRBJ1-2; 9 bases agree with TRBD1. There are 13 residues in the CDR3. Germline trimming cut 8 bases from V and 4 bases from J; bases unmatched to any gene: 5. In germline, CDR1 is MDHEN, CDR2 SYDVKM.